This T cell receptor (beta chain) emerged from a study of CD8+ T cells in alopecia areata. As to this clone: No antigen is known for it.

The study, taken as a whole, reports: Scalp and blood retained many expanded lesional clones during tofacitinib. Among the top 100, expanded CD8+ clones, as well as scalp clonality, were significantly decreased by tofacitinib. Clarity of TCR sharing across patients fell short of that in mice, possibly HLA-related.

Treatment noted: oral pan-JAK inhibitor, 5-10 mg twice daily. Alopecia areata patients provided lesional scalp punch biopsies and peripheral blood, both collected for the study. The CDR3 has 14 residues. Looked up from germline, CDR1 is MNHNS and CDR2 is SASEGT. The V end lost 5 bases, the J end lost 3 bases, and 13 bases lay between the germline ends. RNA extraction was followed by reverse transcription into cDNA, which acted as the sequencing template. Some clones are missing from TCRdb's copy, which holds only in-frame ones; the method was immunoSEQ multiplex PCR. The sample yields approximately 6,900 clones, around 70% seen once.

The chain uses TRBV6-1 and TRBJ1-1, with a weak D call TRBD1 (5 bases). Sequences were derived from skin, sampled at week 4, from a patient treated with tofacitinib. The source of this sequence is a human donor with alopecia areata. The CDR3 bases are TGTGCCAGCAGTTATTCGACAGCCCACACTGAAGCTTTCTTT. Translation gives CASSYSTAHTEAFF.